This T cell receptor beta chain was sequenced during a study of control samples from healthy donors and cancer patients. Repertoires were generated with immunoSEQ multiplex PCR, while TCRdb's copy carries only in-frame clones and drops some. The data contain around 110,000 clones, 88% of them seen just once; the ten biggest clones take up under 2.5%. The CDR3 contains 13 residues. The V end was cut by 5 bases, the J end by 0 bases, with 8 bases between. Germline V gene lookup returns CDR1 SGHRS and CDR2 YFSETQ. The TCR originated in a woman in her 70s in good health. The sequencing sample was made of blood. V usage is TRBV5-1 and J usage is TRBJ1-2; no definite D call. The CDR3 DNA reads TGCGCCAGCAGGCTGGGGTCTAACTATGGCTACACCTTC. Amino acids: CASRLGSNYGYTF.